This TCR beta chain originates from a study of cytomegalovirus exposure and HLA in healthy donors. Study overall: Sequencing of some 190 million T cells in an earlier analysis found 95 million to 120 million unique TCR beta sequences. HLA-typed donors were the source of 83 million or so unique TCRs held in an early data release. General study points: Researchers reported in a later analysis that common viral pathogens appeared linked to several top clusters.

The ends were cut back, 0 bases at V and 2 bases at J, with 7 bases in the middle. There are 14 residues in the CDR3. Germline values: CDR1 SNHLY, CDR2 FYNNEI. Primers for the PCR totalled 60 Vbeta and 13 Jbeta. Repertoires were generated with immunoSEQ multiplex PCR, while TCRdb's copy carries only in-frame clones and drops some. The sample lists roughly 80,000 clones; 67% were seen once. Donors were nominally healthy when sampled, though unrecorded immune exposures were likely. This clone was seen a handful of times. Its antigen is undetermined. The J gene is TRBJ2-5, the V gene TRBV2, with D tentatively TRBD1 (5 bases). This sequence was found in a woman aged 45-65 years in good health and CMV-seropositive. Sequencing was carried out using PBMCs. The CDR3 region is CASSEAGRQETQYF. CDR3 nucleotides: TGTGCCAGCAGTGAAGCGGGGCGTCAAGAGACCCAGTACTTC.